This TCR beta chain is from a study of shared clonotypes between healthy human individuals. The protocol was immunoSEQ multiplex PCR, while the TCRdb copy is restricted to in-frame clones and leaves out a portion. There are 2 million to 2.5 million clones in the sample; approximately 96% occur only once, and roughly 0.13% lies in the top ten. The CDR3 loop spans 13 amino acids. Germline lookup yields CDR1 KGHSH and CDR2 LQKENI. V gave up 3 bases and J gave up 8 bases, with 13 bases separating them. This TCR derives from a man in his late teens or twenties in good health. The chain is built from TRBV18 and TRBJ1-2, with TRBD1 as a possible D gene (5 bases). Sequences were obtained from naive CD4+ T cells sorted from blood. Sample subset: CD45RA+ positively selected. The CDR3 DNA follows: TGTGCCAGCTCACCTTTAAGGGGAGAGGGCTACACCTTC. This sequence encodes CASSPLRGEGYTF.